This is a list of T cell receptor beta chains from one sample in a study of cytomegalovirus exposure and HLA in healthy donors. Clones were read by immunoSEQ multiplex PCR, and TCRdb kept only the in-frame ones, dropping some. Here the sample spans 160,000 or so clones, 70% being singletons. Specimen: PBMCs. These receptors were taken from a man between 18 and 35 years old in good health and CMV-seropositive. CDR3s include the opening cysteine and the closing phenylalanine or tryptophan.

>TRBJ1-1|TRBV5-6
CASSLRAVRTEAFF
>TRBJ2-5|TRBV5-1
CASSPNTFQETQYF
>TRBJ2-3|TRBV5-6
CASSLALAGITDTQYF
>TRBJ1-6|TRBV7-9
CASRGDRDNSPLHF
>TRBJ1-1|TRBV18
CASSPDPRDREAFF
>TRBJ1-1|TRBV19
CASKTGGSTEAFF
>TRBJ2-2|TRBV30
CAWSVPGFDTGELFF
>TRBJ2-2|TRBV19
CASSIGGGAGVGELFF
>TRBJ2-1|TRBV5-1
CASSPPTNEQFF
>TRBJ2-1|TRBV9
CASSGTSGREQFF